This T cell receptor beta chain was identified in a study of cytomegalovirus exposure and HLA in healthy donors. This clone was detected only once. Primers included in the PCR were 60 Vbeta and 13 Jbeta primers. Generated by immunoSEQ multiplex PCR, the TCRdb table keeps only in-frame clones and is missing some. Counted here are about 84,000 clones, approximately 78% occurring once; the ten biggest clones make up roughly 2.6%. The CDR3 loop spans 17 amino acids. V gave up 3 bases and J gave up 3 bases; unmatched junction bases: 10. Germline CDR1 reads SGDLS; CDR2 reads YYNGEE. The material sequenced was PBMCs. This chain links TRBV9 with TRBJ2-3; 10 positions match TRBD2. This clonotype was obtained from a male donor in good health and CMV-seropositive. CDR3 coding DNA: TGTGCCAGCAGCGCTACCCCTAGCGGGAGTTTTACAGATACGCAGTATTTT. It specifies CASSATPSGSFTDTQYF.